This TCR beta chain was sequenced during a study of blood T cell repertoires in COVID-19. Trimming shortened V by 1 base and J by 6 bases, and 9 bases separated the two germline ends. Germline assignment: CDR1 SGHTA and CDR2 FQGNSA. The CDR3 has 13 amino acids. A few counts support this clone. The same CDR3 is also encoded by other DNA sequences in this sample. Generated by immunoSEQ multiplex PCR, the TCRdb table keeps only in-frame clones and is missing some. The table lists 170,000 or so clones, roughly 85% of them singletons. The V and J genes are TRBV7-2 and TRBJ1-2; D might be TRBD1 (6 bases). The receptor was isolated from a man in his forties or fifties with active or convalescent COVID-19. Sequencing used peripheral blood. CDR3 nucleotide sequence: TGTGCCAGCAGCTTAGACAGGGTAAATGGCTACACCTTC. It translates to CASSLDRVNGYTF. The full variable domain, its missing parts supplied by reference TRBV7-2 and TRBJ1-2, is GAGVSQSPSNKVTEKGKDVELRCDPISGHTALYWYRQSLGQGLEFLIYFQGNSAPDKSGLPSDRFSAERTGGSVSTLTIQRTQQEDSAVYLCASSLDRVNGYTFGSGTRLTVV.